This T cell receptor (beta chain) stems from a study of blood T cell repertoires in COVID-19. This clone has just one count. Looked up from germline, CDR1 is LGHDT and CDR2 is YNNKEL (reference sequence). J was trimmed by 1 base and V by 5 bases; bases with no gene match: 2. The CDR3 runs 14 residues. Sequencing used immunoSEQ multiplex PCR; TCRdb keeps in-frame clones, though not all of them. The sample records 120,000 to 150,000 clones, roughly 84% being singletons. The receptor's source is a human donor with acute or convalescent COVID-19. The donor label of this sample is uncertain. The genes are TRBV3-1 (or the pseudogene TRBV3-2) and TRBJ1-1, with TRBD1 matching over 9 bases. Material for sequencing was peripheral blood. The CDR3 spells CASSDRGSNTEAFF. In nucleotides, the CDR3 is TGTGCCAGCAGCGACAGGGGGTCGAACACTGAAGCTTTCTTT.